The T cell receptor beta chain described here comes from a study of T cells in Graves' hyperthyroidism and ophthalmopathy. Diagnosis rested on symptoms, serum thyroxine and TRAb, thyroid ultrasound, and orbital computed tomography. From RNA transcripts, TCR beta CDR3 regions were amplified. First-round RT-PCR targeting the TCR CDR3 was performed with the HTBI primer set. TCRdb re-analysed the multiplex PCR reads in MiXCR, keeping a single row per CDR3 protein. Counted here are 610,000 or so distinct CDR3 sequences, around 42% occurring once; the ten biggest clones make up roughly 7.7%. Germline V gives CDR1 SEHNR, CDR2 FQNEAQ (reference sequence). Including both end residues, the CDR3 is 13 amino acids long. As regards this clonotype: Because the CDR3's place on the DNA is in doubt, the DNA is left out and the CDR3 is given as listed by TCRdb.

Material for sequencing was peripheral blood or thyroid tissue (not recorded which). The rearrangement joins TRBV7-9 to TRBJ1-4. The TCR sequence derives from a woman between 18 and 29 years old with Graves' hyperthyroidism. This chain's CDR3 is CASSYVRGKNCFF.